Included here is one T cell receptor beta chain sequence, with context. Its antigen remains unknown. The sample is drawn from a study of T cell responses to AZD1222 COVID-19 vaccine. Study-wide results and limits: Clonal diversity was possibly underestimated, and white British individuals and females predominated among donors. Recipients of two AZD1222 doses showed rising Spike-specific TCR breadth and depth. Among vaccine-associated CD4 TCRs, coverage spanned spike, with dominance at 160-218 and 743-854. Unmutated variant regions are reportedly the target of nearly half of TCRs that are spike-specific.

Assay used: immunoSEQ multiplex PCR; TCRdb lists only in-frame clones, some missing. The sample yields approximately 140,000 clones, 90% to 95% seen once. Germline values: CDR1 SGHTA, CDR2 FQGTGA. CDR3 size: 17 residues. The trim removed 1 base at V and 3 bases at J, leaving 6 bases unmatched. The receptor comes from an adult in good health. The chain recombines TRBV7-3 with TRBJ2-5; the match to TRBD1 covers 12 bases. The source material was peripheral blood, sampled on day 0 of MenACWY control vaccination. CDR3 nucleotide sequence: TGTGCCAGCAGCTTAATGGGACAGGGGGCGGGAGAAGAGACCCAGTACTTC. Protein sequence: CASSLMGQGAGEETQYF.